This note documents a single T cell receptor beta chain sequence. These data come from a study of CD8 T cells in Susac syndrome. In blood CD8+ and CD4+ T cells, TCR beta underwent sequencing. About 0.5 to 1 ug RNA was reverse transcribed with random hexamers. Using its own MiXCR run on the immunoSEQ multiplex PCR reads, TCRdb lists one record per CDR3 protein. The data hold about 440,000 distinct CDR3 sequences, with 85% to 90% observed a single time. The CDR3 length is 13 residues. V was shortened by 5 bases and J by 2 bases, with 10 bases between the two germline ends. This TCR was recovered from a human donor with multiple sclerosis. V usage is TRBV12-3 or TRBV12-4 and J usage is TRBJ2-7; the D gene is possibly TRBD1 (6 bases). Source material: CD8+ T cells from PBMCs. Here the CDR3 reads CASSATGTYEQYF. The CDR3 DNA reads as TGTGCCAGCAGTGCGACAGGAACCTACGAGCAGTACTTC.